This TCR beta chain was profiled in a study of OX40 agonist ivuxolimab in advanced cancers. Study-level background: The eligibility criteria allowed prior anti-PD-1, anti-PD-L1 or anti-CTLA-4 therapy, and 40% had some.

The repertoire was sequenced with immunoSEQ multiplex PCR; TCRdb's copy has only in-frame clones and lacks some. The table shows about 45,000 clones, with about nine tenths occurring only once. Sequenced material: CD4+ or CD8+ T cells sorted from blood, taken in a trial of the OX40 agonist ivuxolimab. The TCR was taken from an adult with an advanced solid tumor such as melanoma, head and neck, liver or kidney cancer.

This CDR3 reads CASSPGAGGETQYF. CDR3 nucleotides: TGTGCCAGCTCACCGGGGGCAGGGGGCGAGACCCAGTACTTC. The rearrangement uses TRBV18 and TRBJ2-5, with 8 bases identical to TRBD1. The CDR3 consists of 14 residues. V gave up 3 bases and J gave up 5 bases; unmatched junction bases: 5. CDR1 is KGHSH and CDR2 is LQKENI in the germline V gene.